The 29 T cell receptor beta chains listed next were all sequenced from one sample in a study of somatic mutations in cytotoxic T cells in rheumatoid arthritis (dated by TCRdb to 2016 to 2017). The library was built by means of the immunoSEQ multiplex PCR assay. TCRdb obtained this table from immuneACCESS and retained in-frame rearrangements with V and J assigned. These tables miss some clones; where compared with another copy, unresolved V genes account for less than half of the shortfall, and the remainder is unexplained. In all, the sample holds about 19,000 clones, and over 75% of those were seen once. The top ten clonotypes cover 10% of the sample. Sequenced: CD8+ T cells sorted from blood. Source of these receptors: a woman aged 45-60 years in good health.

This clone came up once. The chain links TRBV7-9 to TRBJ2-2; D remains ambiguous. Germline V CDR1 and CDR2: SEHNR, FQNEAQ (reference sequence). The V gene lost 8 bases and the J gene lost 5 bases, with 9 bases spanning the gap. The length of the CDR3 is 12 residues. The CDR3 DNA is TGTGCCAGCGCTTCTGATACCGGGGAGCTGTTTTTT. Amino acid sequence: CASASDTGELFF.

CDR3 nucleotide sequence: TGTGCCAGCAGCACATGGGACAGGGGTGGTTTGCAGCCCCAGCATTTT. Translated, it gives CASSTWDRGGLQPQHF. The rearrangement links TRBV5-6 to TRBJ1-5; 10 positions agree with TRBD1. V lost 4 bases, J lost 7 bases, and 11 bases stayed unmatched. Per the germline V gene, CDR1 is SGHDT and CDR2 is YYEEEE. There are 16 residues in the CDR3.

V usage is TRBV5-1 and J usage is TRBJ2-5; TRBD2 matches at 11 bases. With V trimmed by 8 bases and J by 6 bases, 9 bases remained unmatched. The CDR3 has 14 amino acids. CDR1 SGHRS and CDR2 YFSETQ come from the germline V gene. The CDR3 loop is CASLAGGPSKTQYF. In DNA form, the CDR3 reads TGCGCCAGTTTAGCGGGGGGGCCGAGCAAGACCCAGTACTTC.

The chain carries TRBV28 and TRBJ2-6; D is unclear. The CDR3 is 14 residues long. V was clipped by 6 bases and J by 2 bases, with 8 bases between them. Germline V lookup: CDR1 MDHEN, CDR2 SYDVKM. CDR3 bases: TGTGCCAGCAGCCCTAACACTGGGGCCAACGTCCTGACTTTC. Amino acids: CASSPNTGANVLTF.

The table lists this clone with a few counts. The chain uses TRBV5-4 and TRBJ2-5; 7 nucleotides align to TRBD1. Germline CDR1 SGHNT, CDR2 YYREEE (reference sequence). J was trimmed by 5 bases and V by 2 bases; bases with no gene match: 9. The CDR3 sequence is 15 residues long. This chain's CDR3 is CASSFGQAPGETQYF. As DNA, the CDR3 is TGTGCCAGCAGCTTCGGACAGGCCCCCGGGGAGACCCAGTACTTC.

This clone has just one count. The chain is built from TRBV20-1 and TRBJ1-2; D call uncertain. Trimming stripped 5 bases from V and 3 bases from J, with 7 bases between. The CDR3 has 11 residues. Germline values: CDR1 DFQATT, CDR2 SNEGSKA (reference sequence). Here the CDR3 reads CSAPRDYGYTF. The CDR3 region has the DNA TGCAGTGCTCCTCGGGACTATGGCTACACCTTC.

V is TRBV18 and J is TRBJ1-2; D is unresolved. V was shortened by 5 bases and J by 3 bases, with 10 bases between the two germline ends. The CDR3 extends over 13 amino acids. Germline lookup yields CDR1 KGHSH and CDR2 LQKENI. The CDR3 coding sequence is TGTGCCAGCTCAGCAGACCGATACTATGGCTACACCTTC. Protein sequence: CASSADRYYGYTF.

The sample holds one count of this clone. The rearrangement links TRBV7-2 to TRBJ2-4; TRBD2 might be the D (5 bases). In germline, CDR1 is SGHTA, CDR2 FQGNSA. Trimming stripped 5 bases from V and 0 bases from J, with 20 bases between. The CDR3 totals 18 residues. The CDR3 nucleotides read TGTGCCAGCAGCCACGCGGCTTACGGGGAAATAGCCAAAAACATTCAGTACTTC. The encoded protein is CASSHAAYGEIAKNIQYF.

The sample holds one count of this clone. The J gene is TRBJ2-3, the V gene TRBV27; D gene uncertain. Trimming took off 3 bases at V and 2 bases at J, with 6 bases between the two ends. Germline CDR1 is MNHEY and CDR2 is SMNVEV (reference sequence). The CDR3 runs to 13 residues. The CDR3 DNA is TGTGCCAGCAGTTTTATTCCCACAGATACGCAGTATTTT. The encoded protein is CASSFIPTDTQYF.

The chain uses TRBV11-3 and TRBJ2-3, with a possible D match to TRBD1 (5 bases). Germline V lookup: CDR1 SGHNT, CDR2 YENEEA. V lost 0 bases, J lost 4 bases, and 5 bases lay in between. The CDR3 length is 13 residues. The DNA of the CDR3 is TGTGCCAGCAGCTTAGAAGGGGCAGATACGCAGTATTTT. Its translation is CASSLEGADTQYF. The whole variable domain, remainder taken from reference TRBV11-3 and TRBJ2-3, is EAGVVQSPRYKIIEKKQPVAFWCNPISGHNTLYWYLQNLGQGPELLIRYENEEAVDDSQLPKDRFSAERLKGVDSTLKIQPAELGDSAVYLCASSLEGADTQYFGPGTRLTVL.

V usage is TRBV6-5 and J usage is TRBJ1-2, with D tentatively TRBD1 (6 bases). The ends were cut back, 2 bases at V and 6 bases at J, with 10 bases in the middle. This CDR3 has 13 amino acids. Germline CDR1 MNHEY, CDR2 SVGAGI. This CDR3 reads CASSYGGPNGYTF. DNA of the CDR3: TGTGCCAGCAGTTACGGGGGCCCCAATGGCTACACCTTC.

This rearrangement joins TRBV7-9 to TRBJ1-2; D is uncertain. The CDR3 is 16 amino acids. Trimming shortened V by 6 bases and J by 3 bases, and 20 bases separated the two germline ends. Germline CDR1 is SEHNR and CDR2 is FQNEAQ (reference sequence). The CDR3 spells CASSGPETPFDYGYTF. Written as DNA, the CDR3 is TGTGCCAGCAGTGGACCGGAAACCCCCTTTGACTATGGCTACACCTTC.

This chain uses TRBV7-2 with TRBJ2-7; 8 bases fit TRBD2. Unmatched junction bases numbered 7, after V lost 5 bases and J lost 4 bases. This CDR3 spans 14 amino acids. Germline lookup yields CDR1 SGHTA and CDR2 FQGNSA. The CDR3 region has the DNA TGTGCCAGCAGCGGCCGGGAGGGCCCGTACGAGCAGTACTTC. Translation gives CASSGREGPYEQYF.

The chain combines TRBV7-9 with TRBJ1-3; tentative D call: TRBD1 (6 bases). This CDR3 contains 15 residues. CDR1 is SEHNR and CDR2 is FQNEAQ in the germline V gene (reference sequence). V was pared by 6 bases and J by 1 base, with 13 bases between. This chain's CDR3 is CASSLGGNSGNTIYF. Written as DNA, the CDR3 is TGTGCCAGCAGTCTCGGGGGCAATTCTGGAAACACCATATATTTT.

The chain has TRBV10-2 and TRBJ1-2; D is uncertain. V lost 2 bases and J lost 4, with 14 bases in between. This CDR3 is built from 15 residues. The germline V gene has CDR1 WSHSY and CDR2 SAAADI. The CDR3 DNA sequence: TGCGCCAGCAGTGAGCCAAATAAGGGTTCCTATGGCTACACCTTC. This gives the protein CASSEPNKGSYGYTF.

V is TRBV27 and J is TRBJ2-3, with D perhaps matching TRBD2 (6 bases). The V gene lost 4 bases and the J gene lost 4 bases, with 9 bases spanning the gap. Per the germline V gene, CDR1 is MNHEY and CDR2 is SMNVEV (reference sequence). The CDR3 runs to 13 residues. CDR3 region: CASSSGLSDTQYF. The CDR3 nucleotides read TGTGCCAGCAGTTCCGGACTATCAGATACGCAGTATTTT.

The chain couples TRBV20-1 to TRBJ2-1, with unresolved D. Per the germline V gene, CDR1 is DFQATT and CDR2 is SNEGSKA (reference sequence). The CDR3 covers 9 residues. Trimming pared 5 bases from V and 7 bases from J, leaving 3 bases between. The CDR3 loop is CSASNEQFF. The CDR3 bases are TGCAGTGCTTCGAATGAGCAGTTCTTC.

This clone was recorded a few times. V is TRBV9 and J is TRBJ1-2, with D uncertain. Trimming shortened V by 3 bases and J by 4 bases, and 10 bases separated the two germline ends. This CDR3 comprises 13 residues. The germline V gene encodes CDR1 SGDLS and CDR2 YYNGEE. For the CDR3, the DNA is TGTGCCAGCAGCGCAGGAAGGTCCTATGGCTACACCTTC. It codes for CASSAGRSYGYTF. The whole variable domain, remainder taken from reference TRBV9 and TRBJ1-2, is DSGVTQTPKHLITATGQRVTLRCSPRSGDLSVYWYQQSLDQGLQFLIQYYNGEERAKGNILERFSAQQFPDLHSELNLSSLELGDSALYFCASSAGRSYGYTFGSGTRLTVV.

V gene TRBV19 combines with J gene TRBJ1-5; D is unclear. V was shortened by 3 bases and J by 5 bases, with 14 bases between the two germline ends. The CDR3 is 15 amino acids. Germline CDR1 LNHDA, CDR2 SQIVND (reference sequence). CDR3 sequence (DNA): TGTGCCAGTAGTATTACTGCACTCCCTTATCAGCCCCAGCATTTT. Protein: CASSITALPYQPQHF.

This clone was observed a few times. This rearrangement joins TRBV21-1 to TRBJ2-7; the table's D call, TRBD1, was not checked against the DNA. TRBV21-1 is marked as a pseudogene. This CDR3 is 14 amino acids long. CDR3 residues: CASSGGQGSYEQYF. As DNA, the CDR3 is TGTGCCAGCAGCGGCGGACAGGGGTCCTACGAGCAGTACTTC.

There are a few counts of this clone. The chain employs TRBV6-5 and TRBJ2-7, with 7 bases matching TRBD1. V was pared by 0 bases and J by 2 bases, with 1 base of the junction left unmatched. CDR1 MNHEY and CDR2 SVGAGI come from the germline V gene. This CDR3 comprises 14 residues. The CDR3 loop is CASSYSGTAYEQYF. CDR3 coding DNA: TGTGCCAGCAGTTACTCCGGGACAGCCTACGAGCAGTACTTC.

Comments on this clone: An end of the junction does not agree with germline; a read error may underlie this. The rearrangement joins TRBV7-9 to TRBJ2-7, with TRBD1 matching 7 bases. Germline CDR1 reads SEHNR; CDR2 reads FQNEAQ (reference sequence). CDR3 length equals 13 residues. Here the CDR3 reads CASGLGDSYEQYF. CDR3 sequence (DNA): TGTGCCAGCGGCTTAGGGGACAGTTACGAGCAGTACTTC.

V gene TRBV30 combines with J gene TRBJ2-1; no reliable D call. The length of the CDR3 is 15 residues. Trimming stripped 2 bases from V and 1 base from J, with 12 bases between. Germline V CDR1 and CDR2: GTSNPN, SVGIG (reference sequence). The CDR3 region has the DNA TGTGCCTGGAGTAGGACGGTGTCTTCCTACAATGAGCAGTTCTTC. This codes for CAWSRTVSSYNEQFF.

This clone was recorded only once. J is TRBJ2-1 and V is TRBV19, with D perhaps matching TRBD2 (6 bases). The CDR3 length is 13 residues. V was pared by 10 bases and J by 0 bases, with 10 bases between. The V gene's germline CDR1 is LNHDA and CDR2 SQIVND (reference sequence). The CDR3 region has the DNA TGTGCCACCTCCGGGGGCTCCTACAATGAGCAGTTCTTC. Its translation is CATSGGSYNEQFF. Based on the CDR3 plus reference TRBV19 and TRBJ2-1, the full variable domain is DGGITQSPKYLFRKEGQNVTLSCEQNLNHDAMYWYRQDPGQGLRLIYYSQIVNDFQKGDIAEGYSVSREKKESFPLTVTSAQKNPTAFYLCATSGGSYNEQFFGPGTRLTVL.

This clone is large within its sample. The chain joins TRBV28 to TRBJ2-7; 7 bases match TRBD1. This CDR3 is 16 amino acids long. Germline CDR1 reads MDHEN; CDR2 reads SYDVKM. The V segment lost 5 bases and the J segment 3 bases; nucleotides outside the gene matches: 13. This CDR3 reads CASSIYRGVSDYEQYF. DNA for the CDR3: TGTGCCAGCAGTATATACAGGGGAGTATCGGACTACGAGCAGTACTTC.

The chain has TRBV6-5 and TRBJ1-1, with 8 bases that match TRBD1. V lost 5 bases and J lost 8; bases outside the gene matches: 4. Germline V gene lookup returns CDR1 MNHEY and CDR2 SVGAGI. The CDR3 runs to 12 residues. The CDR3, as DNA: TGTGCCAGCAGTACAGGACAGGGCGAAGCTTTCTTT. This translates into CASSTGQGEAFF.

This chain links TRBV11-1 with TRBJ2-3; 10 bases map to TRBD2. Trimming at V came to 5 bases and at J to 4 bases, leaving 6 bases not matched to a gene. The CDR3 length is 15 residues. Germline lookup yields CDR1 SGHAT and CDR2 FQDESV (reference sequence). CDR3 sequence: CASSPSGSSADTQYF. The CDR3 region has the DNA TGTGCCAGCAGCCCTAGCGGGAGCAGCGCAGATACGCAGTATTTT.

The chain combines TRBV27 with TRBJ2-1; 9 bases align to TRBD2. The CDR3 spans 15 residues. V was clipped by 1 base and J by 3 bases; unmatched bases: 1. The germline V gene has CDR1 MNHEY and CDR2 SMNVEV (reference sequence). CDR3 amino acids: CASSLLAGVYNEQFF. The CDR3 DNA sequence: TGTGCCAGCAGTTTATTAGCGGGGGTCTACAATGAGCAGTTCTTC.

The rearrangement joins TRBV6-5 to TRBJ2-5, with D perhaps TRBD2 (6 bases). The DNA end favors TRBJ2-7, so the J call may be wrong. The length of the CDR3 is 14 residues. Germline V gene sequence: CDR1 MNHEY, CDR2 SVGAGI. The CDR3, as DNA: TGTGCCAGCGCCCCGGGAGCCAGCCCCTACGAGCAGTACTTC. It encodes CASAPGASPYEQYF.